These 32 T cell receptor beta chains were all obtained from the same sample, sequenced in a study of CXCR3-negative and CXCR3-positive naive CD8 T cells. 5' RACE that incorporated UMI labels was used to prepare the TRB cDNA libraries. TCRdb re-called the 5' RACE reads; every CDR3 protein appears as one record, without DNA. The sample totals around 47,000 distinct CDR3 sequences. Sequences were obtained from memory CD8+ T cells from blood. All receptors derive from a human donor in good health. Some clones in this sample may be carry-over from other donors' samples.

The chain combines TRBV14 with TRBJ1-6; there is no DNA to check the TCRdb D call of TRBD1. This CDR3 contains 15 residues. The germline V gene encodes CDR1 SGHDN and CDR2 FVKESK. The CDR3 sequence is CASSQEGGGTTPLNF.

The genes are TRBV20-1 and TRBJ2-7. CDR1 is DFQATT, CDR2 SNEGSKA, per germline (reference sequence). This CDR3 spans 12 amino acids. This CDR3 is CSARDLGYEQYF.

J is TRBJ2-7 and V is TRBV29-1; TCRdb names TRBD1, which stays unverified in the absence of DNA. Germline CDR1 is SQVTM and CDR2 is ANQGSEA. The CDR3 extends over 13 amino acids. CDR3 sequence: CSVRDGSSYEQYF.

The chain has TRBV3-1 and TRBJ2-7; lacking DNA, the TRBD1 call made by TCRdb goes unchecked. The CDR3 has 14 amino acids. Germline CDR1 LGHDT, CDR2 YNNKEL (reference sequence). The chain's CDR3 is CASSRTGAPYEQYF.

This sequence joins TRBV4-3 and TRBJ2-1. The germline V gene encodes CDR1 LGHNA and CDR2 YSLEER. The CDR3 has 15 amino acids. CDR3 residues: CASSQDFSSYNEQFF.

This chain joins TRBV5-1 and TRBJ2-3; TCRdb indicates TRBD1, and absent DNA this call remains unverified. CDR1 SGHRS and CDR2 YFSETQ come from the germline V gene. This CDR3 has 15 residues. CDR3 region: CASSRAWQGEDTQYF.

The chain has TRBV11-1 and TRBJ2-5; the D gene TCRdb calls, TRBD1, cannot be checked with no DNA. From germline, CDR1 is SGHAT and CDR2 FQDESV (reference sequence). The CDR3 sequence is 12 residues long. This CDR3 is CASSQDWGTQYF.

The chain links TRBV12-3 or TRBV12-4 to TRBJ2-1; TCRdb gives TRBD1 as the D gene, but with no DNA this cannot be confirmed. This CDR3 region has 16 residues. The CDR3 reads CASSSDRVRSYNEQFF.

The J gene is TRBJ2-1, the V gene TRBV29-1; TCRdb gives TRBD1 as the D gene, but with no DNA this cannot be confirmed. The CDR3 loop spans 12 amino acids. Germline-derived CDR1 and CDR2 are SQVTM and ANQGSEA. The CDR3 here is CSVCQGAPEQFF.

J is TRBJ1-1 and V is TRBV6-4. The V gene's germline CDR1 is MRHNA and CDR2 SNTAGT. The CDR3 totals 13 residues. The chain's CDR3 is CASSEQQHTEAFF.

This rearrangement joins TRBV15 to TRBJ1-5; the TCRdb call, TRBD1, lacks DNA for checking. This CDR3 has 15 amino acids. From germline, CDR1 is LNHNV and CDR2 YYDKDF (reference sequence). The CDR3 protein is CATTGTNNSNQPQHF.

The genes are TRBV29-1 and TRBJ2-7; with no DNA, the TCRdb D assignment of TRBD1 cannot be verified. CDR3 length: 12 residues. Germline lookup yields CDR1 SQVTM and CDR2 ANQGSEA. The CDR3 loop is CSVRDRPYEQYF.

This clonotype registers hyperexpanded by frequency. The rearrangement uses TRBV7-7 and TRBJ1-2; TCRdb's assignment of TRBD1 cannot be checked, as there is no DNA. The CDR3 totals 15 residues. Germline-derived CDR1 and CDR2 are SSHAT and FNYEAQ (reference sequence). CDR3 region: CASSVPGQGDYGYTF.

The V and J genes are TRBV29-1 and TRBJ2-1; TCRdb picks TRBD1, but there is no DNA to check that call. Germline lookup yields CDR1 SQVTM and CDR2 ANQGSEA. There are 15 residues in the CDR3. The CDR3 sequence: CSVRLSGTGLDEQFF.

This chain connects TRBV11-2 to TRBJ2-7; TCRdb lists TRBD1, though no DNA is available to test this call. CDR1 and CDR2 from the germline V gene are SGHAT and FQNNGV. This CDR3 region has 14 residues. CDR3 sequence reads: CASSPQPTGGEQYF.

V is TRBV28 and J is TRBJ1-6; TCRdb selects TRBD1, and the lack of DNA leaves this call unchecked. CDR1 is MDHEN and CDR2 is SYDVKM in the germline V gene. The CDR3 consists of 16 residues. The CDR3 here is CASSSGTRSWNSPLHF.

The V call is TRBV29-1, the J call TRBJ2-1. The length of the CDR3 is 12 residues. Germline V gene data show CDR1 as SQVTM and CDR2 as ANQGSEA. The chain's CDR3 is CSVFTAYNEQFF.

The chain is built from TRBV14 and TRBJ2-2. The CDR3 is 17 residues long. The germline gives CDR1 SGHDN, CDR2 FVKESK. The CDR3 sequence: CASSQELGHENTGELFF.

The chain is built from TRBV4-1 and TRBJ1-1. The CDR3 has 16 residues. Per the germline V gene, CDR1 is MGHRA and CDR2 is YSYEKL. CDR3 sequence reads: CASSQAQYGVNTEAFF.

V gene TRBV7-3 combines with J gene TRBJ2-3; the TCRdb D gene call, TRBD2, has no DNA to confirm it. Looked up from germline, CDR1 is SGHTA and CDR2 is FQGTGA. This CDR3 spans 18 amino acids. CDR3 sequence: CASSLTGLAGPSTDTQYF.

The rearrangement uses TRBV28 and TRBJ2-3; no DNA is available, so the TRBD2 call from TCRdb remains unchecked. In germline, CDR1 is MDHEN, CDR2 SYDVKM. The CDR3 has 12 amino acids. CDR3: CASSQAADTQYF. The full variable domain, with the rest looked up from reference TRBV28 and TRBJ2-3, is DVKVTQSSRYLVKRTGEKVFLECVQDMDHENMFWYRQDPGLGLRLIYFSYDVKMKEKGDIPEGYSVSREKKERFSLILESASTNQTSMYLCASSQAADTQYFGPGTRLTVL.

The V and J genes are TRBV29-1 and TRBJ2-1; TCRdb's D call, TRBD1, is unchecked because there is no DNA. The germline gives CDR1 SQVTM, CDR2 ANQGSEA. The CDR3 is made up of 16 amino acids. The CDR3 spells CSAREGGGSSYNEQFF.

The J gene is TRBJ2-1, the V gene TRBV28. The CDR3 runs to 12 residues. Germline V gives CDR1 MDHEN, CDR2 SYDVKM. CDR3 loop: CASTLLDNEQFF.

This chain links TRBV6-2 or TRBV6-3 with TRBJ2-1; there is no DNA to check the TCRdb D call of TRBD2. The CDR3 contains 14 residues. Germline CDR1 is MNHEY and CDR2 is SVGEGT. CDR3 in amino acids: CASWGLAGTNEQFF.

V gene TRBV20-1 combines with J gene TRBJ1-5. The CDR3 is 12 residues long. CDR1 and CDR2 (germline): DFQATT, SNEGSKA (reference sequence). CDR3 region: CSAADGGPLQHF.

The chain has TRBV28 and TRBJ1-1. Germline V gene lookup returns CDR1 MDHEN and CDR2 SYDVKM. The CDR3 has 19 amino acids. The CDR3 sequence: CASSSEPWAVGLMNTEAFF.

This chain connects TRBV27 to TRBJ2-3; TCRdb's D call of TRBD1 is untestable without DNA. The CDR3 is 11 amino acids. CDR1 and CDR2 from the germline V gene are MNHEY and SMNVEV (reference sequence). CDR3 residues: CASRRTDTQYF.

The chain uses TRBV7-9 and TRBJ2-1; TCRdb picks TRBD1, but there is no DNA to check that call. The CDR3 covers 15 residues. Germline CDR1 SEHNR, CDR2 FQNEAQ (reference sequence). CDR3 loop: CASSSAGTGFDEQFF.

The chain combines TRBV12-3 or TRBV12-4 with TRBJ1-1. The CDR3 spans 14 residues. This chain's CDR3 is CASNPMFWQHEAFF.

CDR3 sequence reads: CASSMNGGTGETQYF. The chain links TRBV7-8 to TRBJ2-5; TCRdb's D call, TRBD1, is unchecked because there is no DNA. Germline CDR1 and CDR2: SGHVS and FQNEAQ. The CDR3 covers 15 residues.

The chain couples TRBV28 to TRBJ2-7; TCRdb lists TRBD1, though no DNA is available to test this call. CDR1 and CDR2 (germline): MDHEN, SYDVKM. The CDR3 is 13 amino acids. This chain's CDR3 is CASRSRTGFAWYF.

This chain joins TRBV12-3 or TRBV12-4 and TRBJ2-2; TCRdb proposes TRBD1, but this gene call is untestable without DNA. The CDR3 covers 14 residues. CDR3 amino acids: CAIPLAENTGELFF.